This TCR beta chain was observed in a study of blood T cell repertoires in COVID-19. About the research overall: Some COVID-19 samples were acute and others convalescent; all came from the United States, Italy and Spain. Sources were T cells, B-cell-depleted T cells, or PBMCs; the material itself was cDNA or gDNA.

The CDR3 has 14 amino acids. Germline V gene data show CDR1 as KGHSH and CDR2 as LQKENI. V trimming: 3 bases; J trimming: 4 bases; junction bases outside the gene matches: 3. In the authors' methods: For nucleated cells, counts were estimated from reference gene primer amplification. The data were produced by immunoSEQ multiplex PCR, yet TCRdb's version contains in-frame clones alone and is incomplete. The V and J calls and clone size are taken from that table; D and trimming were inferred from the DNA. The top ten hold roughly 3.5% of the sample, which has 60,000 to 90,000 clones, 84% seen once. The TCR comes from a man aged 45 to 65 with acute or convalescent COVID-19. This chain joins TRBV18 and TRBJ2-1, with TRBD2 matching 7 bases. The sequencing sample was made of peripheral blood. CDR3 nucleotides: TGTGCCAGCTCACCGACTAGCCAATACAATGAGCAGTTCTTC. Protein: CASSPTSQYNEQFF.